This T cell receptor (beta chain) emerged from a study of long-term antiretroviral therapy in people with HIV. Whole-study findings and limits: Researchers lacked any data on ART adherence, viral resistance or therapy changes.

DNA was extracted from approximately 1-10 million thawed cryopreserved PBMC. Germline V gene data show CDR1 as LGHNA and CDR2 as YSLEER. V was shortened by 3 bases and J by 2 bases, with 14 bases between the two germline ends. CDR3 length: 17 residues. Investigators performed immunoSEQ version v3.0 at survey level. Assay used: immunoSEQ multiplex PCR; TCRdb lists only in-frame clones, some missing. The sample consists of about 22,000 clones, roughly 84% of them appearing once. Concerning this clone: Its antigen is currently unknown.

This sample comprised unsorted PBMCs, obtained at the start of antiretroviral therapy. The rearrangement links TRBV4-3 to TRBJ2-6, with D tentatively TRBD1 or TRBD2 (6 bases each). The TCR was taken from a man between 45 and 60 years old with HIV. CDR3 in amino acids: CASSQGGSTTGANVLTF. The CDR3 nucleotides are TGCGCCAGCAGCCAGGGGGGCTCAACCACTGGGGCCAACGTCCTGACTTTC.